The sequence of this TCR beta chain was determined in a study of cytomegalovirus exposure and HLA in healthy donors. Regarding the study as a whole: A few of the chains that were CMV-associated were confirmed in vitro to be specific for CMV antigens. The investigators catalogued 150 to 200 TCR beta chains as cytomegalovirus-associated. While the bulk of TCR sequences proved rare, some public TCRs turned up in many donors. The classifier reportedly diagnosed cytomegalovirus status with high sensitivity and specificity.

TCRdb keeps only in-frame clones here, not all; method: immunoSEQ multiplex PCR. The repertoire holds about 150,000 clones, 94% seen once, with 1.8% in the top ten. A note on this clone: Its matching antigen is unknown.

The receptor was isolated from a man aged 18 to 35 in good health and CMV-seropositive. Sequencing was carried out using PBMCs.

Here the CDR3 reads CASSELAAENEKLFF. The CDR3 DNA reads TGTGCCAGCAGTGAACTAGCGGCTGAAAATGAAAAACTGTTTTTT. The V and J genes are TRBV25-1 and TRBJ1-4; D uncertain. CDR1 MGHDK and CDR2 SYGVNS come from the germline V gene. The length of the CDR3 is 15 residues. The germline V and J ends were trimmed by 2 bases and 5 bases, with 12 bases remaining between them.